The present entry profiles one TCR beta chain with its context. The method was immunoSEQ multiplex PCR; TCRdb's version includes in-frame clones alone and lacks a portion of them. The profile shows about 200,000 clones, 75% to 90% of them singletons. This entry is derived from a study of blood T cell repertoires in COVID-19. Study information: The analysed material was cDNA or gDNA that came from T cells, B-cell-depleted T cells, or PBMCs.

Trimming left V 1 base short and J 3 bases short, with 13 bases between. Germline CDR1 MGHRA, CDR2 YSYEKL. The CDR3 extends over 16 amino acids. The sequenced sample consisted of peripheral blood. This TCR derives from a woman in her 40s with acute or convalescent COVID-19. This sequence joins TRBV4-1 and TRBJ1-5; D unclear. The CDR3 region has the DNA TGCGCCAGCAGCCAAGTAATTTCGGGGTACAATCAGCCCCAGCATTTT. This sequence encodes CASSQVISGYNQPQHF.